A single sample is the source of the 7 T cell receptor beta chains below, sequenced in a study of T cell changes during pregnancy in multiple sclerosis. Clones were sequenced by immunoSEQ multiplex PCR, and TCRdb holds only the in-frame ones, with some missing. This table has 61,000 or so clones, around 93% appearing once. This sample comprised CD4+ T cells from peripheral blood mononuclear cells, obtained before pregnancy. Receptors were obtained from a female donor with multiple sclerosis, enrolled in a pregnancy study.

The chain is built from TRBV9 and TRBJ1-1; D is unresolved. Germline V CDR1 and CDR2: SGDLS, YYNGEE. The CDR3 spans 14 residues. Deletions cut 6 bases from V and 5 bases from J, with 17 bases between. CDR3 DNA sequence: TGTGCCAGCACCCCTACATGGGTGAGGACTGAAGCTTTCTTT. Translation: CASTPTWVRTEAFF.

This chain uses TRBV19 with TRBJ1-5; 7 nucleotides line up with TRBD1. Germline lookup yields CDR1 LNHDA and CDR2 SQIVND (reference sequence). The V gene end was trimmed by 2 bases and the J gene end by 4 bases; junction bases not matched to a gene: 5. The CDR3 has 15 amino acids. CDR3 coding DNA: TGTGCCAGTAGTATATTCGGGACAGTGAATCAGCCCCAGCATTTT. This gives the protein CASSIFGTVNQPQHF.

This clone appeared once. The chain employs TRBV7-9 and TRBJ1-1, with a possible D match to TRBD1 (6 bases). Trimming removed 4 bases from V and 6 bases from J, with 21 bases in between. Germline CDR1 and CDR2: SEHNR and FQNEAQ (reference sequence). CDR3 size: 16 residues. CDR3 sequence reads: CASSSFPRGRWPEAFF. CDR3 in DNA: TGTGCCAGCAGCTCATTTCCCAGGGGCAGGTGGCCTGAAGCTTTCTTT.

The chain employs TRBV11-2 and TRBJ1-2, with TRBD1 as a possible D gene (5 bases). Germline CDR1 and CDR2: SGHAT and FQNNGV. Trimming stripped 4 bases from V and 11 bases from J, with 26 bases between. This CDR3 spans 16 amino acids. This CDR3 reads CASSSTPGYRRYRYTF. Here the CDR3 DNA reads TGTGCCAGCAGCTCTACTCCGGGTTACAGGCGCTATCGGTACACCTTC.

The chain joins TRBV6-6 to TRBJ2-3, with D perhaps TRBD2 (6 bases). The germline V gene encodes CDR1 MNHNY and CDR2 SVGAGI (reference sequence). V was shortened by 10 bases and J by 3 bases, with 14 bases between the two germline ends. CDR3 length equals 13 residues. For the CDR3, the DNA is TGTGCCACTGAACGGGAGTCAACAGATACGCAGTATTTT. It translates to CATERESTDTQYF.

V is TRBV6-1 and J is TRBJ1-2; D gene uncertain. Germline lookup yields CDR1 MNHNS and CDR2 SASEGT. CDR3 size: 13 residues. Trimming removed 0 bases from V and 5 bases from J, with 7 bases in between. The CDR3 sequence is CASSEARSYGYTF. The DNA for the CDR3 is TGTGCCAGCAGTGAAGCGCGGAGTTATGGCTACACCTTC.

The chain recombines TRBV30 with TRBJ1-1, with a weak D call TRBD1 (5 bases). The V gene lost 2 bases and the J gene lost 1 base, with 17 bases spanning the gap. In germline, CDR1 is GTSNPN, CDR2 SVGIG (reference sequence). This CDR3 is built from 16 residues. The CDR3: CAWSNDRRTTNTEAFF. The CDR3 nucleotides read TGTGCCTGGAGTAACGATCGACGGACAACGAACACTGAAGCTTTCTTT.